What follows are 5 T cell receptor beta chains derived from one specimen sequenced in a study of blood T cell repertoires in COVID-19. Assay used: immunoSEQ multiplex PCR; TCRdb lists only in-frame clones, some missing. The sample holds roughly 100,000 clones, 65% to 90% seen once. What was sequenced was peripheral blood. Receptors originate from a woman of 80 years or more with active or convalescent COVID-19.

The genes are TRBV5-1 and TRBJ2-3; D perhaps matches TRBD1 (7 bases). This CDR3 region has 14 residues. Germline values: CDR1 SGHRS, CDR2 YFSETQ. V was shortened by 0 bases and J by 5 bases, with 10 bases between the two germline ends. The CDR3 sequence: CASSLVQGGDTQYF. In nucleotides, the CDR3 is TGCGCCAGCAGCTTGGTTCAGGGGGGAGATACGCAGTATTTT.

The chain couples TRBV28 to TRBJ1-2; no firm D call. Germline assignment: CDR1 MDHEN and CDR2 SYDVKM. Trimming stripped 7 bases from V and 5 bases from J, with 17 bases between. This CDR3 is 14 amino acids long. The CDR3 DNA follows: TGTGCCAGCACCCCAACGATCAGGCTTTATGGCTACACCTTC. This gives the protein CASTPTIRLYGYTF.

This clone was observed a handful of times. This chain connects TRBV5-1 to TRBJ1-4; D may be TRBD1 (5 bases). The ends were cut back, 3 bases at V and 7 bases at J, with 16 bases in the middle. This CDR3 contains 15 residues. CDR1 is SGHRS and CDR2 is YFSETQ in the germline V gene. As DNA, the CDR3 is TGCGCCAGCAGCTCAGCCGGGGGGTTTACTGAAAAACTGTTTTTT. It translates to CASSSAGGFTEKLFF.

The CDR3 loop reads CASSLTAVSYNEQFF. The CDR3 DNA sequence: TGTGCCAGCAGCCTGACGGCGGTTTCATACAATGAGCAGTTCTTC. The V call is TRBV9, the J call TRBJ2-1; no definite D call. Trimming removed 4 bases from V and 4 bases from J, with 15 bases in between. CDR1 and CDR2 from the germline V gene are SGDLS and YYNGEE. The CDR3 loop spans 15 amino acids. The full variable domain, completed using reference TRBV9 and TRBJ2-1, is DSGVTQTPKHLITATGQRVTLRCSPRSGDLSVYWYQQSLDQGLQFLIQYYNGEERAKGNILERFSAQQFPDLHSELNLSSLELGDSALYFCASSLTAVSYNEQFFGPGTRLTVL.

This rearrangement joins TRBV5-1 to TRBJ2-1, with 10 bases that match TRBD2. V gave up 2 bases and J gave up 5 bases; unmatched junction bases: 4. Germline CDR1 reads SGHRS; CDR2 reads YFSETQ. This CDR3 comprises 15 residues. The CDR3 here is CASSFIAGGHNEQFF. CDR3 DNA sequence: TGCGCCAGCAGCTTCATAGCGGGAGGTCACAATGAGCAGTTCTTC.